One and the same sample provided the 22 T cell receptor beta chains below, sequenced in a study of HIV-infected children after antiretroviral therapy interruption. RNA-based 3' RACE libraries used unique molecular identifiers. A single record per CDR3 protein comes from TCRdb applying MiXCR to the 3' RACE reads. The repertoire holds some 38,000 distinct CDR3 sequences, with over 6.5% as singletons. Treatment in this sample: PENTA 11 planned treatment interruption arm or continuous ART arm. Source: CD45RA+ CD4+ T cells from PBMCs, pooled from several time points, taken from a donor given antiretroviral therapy, either interrupted or continuous. Subset of the sample: naive CD4+ CD45RA+ CD45RO- T cells. These receptors were collected from a pool of human donors with HIV.

This clonotype came up many times. The chain employs TRBV7-9 and TRBJ2-3, with TRBD2 matching 12 bases. The CDR3 totals 16 residues. The V segment lost 4 bases and the J segment 6 bases; nucleotides outside the gene matches: 8. Looked up from germline, CDR1 is SEHNR and CDR2 is FQNEAQ (reference sequence). The CDR3 DNA sequence: TGTGCCAGCAGCTGGTCCAGGACTAGCGGGATGGATACGCAGTATTTT. It specifies CASSWSRTSGMDTQYF.

In this sample, this clonotype turned up many times. This chain joins TRBV3-1 and TRBJ2-5; TRBD2 matches 7 bases. J was trimmed by 2 bases and V by 1 base; bases with no gene match: 13. The CDR3 runs 18 residues. Germline CDR1 and CDR2: LGHDT and YNNKEL (reference sequence). CDR3 protein: CASSQVPSLGGSQETQYF. The DNA of the CDR3 is TGTGCCAGCAGCCAAGTCCCCTCCCTCGGGGGGTCTCAAGAGACCCAGTACTTC.

The chain is built from TRBV24-1 and TRBJ1-2, with 12 bases lining up with TRBD1. V shed 4 bases and J 4 bases; nucleotides not matched to a gene: 9. Germline V gene data show CDR1 as KGHDR and CDR2 as SFDVKD. This CDR3 comprises 17 residues. The DNA for the CDR3 is TGTGCCACCAGTGAGACCGGGACAGGGGGCGTTGGCTATGGCTACACCTTC. Protein product: CATSETGTGGVGYGYTF.

This clonotype was detected ten times or more. This rearrangement joins TRBV7-2 to TRBJ2-7; 9 bases map to TRBD2. V trimming: 3 bases; J trimming: 5 bases; junction bases outside the gene matches: 2. Germline values: CDR1 SGHTA, CDR2 FQGNSA. The CDR3 sequence is 13 residues long. This chain's CDR3 is CASSLGLADEQYF. CDR3 coding DNA: TGTGCCAGCAGCTTGGGACTAGCCGACGAGCAGTACTTC.

J is TRBJ1-2 and V is TRBV14; D gene uncertain. V lost 5 bases, J lost 3 bases, and 4 bases lay in between. The germline V gene has CDR1 SGHDN and CDR2 FVKESK. The CDR3 sequence is 11 residues long. In DNA, the CDR3 is TGTGCCAGCAGCAGAGACTATGGCTACACCTTC. It yields the protein CASSRDYGYTF.

This clonotype has a count of ten or more. This chain connects TRBV4-2 to TRBJ2-1, with D tentatively TRBD2 (7 bases). Germline-derived CDR1 and CDR2 are LGHNA and YNFKEQ. The V gene lost 4 bases and the J gene lost 9 bases, with 25 bases spanning the gap. The CDR3 runs 17 residues. The CDR3 bases are TGTGCCAGCAGCCCAGAGGGGGGGGGCCTTAACTATGCTGAGCAGTTCTTC. It translates to CASSPEGGGLNYAEQFF.

This clonotype was seen a handful of times. The chain is built from TRBV11-2 and TRBJ2-3; D not resolved. Trimming left V 0 bases short and J 2 bases short, with 3 bases between. The germline gives CDR1 SGHAT, CDR2 FQNNGV. The CDR3 is made up of 13 amino acids. The CDR3: CASSLDSTDTQYF. In DNA form, the CDR3 reads TGTGCCAGCAGCTTAGATTCCACAGATACGCAGTATTTT.

This clonotype appeared many times. The chain employs TRBV6-2 or TRBV6-3 and TRBJ2-1; tentatively, D is TRBD1 or TRBD2 (6 bases each). In germline, CDR1 is MNHEY, CDR2 SVGEGT. The CDR3 spans 13 residues. The V end lost 10 bases, the J end lost 8 bases, and 18 bases lay between the germline ends. CDR3 sequence: CATKIGGQDEQFF. CDR3 coding DNA: TGTGCCACAAAAATCGGGGGCCAAGATGAGCAGTTCTTC.

DNA for the CDR3: TGTGCCAGCAGTTTGGTTTTGGGGGGCAAACACAATGAGCAGTTCTTC. Protein: CASSLVLGGKHNEQFF. The V gene is TRBV28, the J gene TRBJ2-1; the D call may be TRBD1 or TRBD2 (6 bases each). Trimming removed 3 bases at V and 5 bases at J, with 17 bases between. The CDR3 has 16 amino acids. Germline V lookup: CDR1 MDHEN, CDR2 SYDVKM. Variable domain in full (rest from reference TRBV28 and TRBJ2-1): DVKVTQSSRYLVKRTGEKVFLECVQDMDHENMFWYRQDPGLGLRLIYFSYDVKMKEKGDIPEGYSVSREKKERFSLILESASTNQTSMYLCASSLVLGGKHNEQFFGPGTRLTVL.

There are a few counts of this clonotype. This chain uses TRBV6-6 with TRBJ1-1, with unresolved D. Trimming took 3 bases from V and 2 from J, leaving 13 bases between them. Germline V gene data show CDR1 as MNHNY and CDR2 as SVGAGI (reference sequence). The CDR3 spans 15 residues. CDR3 amino acids: CASSYGPQPNTEAFF. In DNA form, the CDR3 reads TGTGCCAGCAGTTATGGCCCCCAACCCAACACTGAAGCTTTCTTT.

The rearrangement joins TRBV3-1 to TRBJ1-4; 8 nucleotides line up with TRBD1. The junction had 5 bases not matched to a gene; V was cut back by 0 bases and J by 8 bases. Germline values: CDR1 LGHDT, CDR2 YNNKEL (reference sequence). The CDR3 is 15 residues long. CDR3: CASSQEGQVGEKLFF. As DNA, the CDR3 is TGTGCCAGCAGCCAAGAGGGACAGGTCGGGGAAAAACTGTTTTTT. Using reference TRBV3-1 and TRBJ1-4 for the parts outside the CDR3, the full variable domain is DTAVSQTPKYLVTQMGNDKSIKCEQNLGHDTMYWYKQDSKKFLKIMFSYNNKELIINETVPNRFSPKSPDKAHLNLHINSLELGDSAVYFCASSQEGQVGEKLFFGSGTQLSVL.

This clonotype was seen repeatedly, ten times or more. The V and J genes are TRBV6-2 or TRBV6-3 and TRBJ2-3; D might be TRBD1 (6 bases). Looked up from germline, CDR1 is MNHEY and CDR2 is SVGEGT. CDR3 length: 16 amino acids. Between the trimmed V and J ends, which lost 4 bases and 2 bases, there was a span of 16 bases. The CDR3 DNA sequence: TGTGCCAGCAGTTGGTCTGACACAGGGTACACAGATACGCAGTATTTT. Protein product: CASSWSDTGYTDTQYF.

This clonotype was found a few times. The chain links TRBV6-2 or TRBV6-3 to TRBJ1-1; a weak D match, TRBD1 (6 bases). Germline lookup yields CDR1 MNHEY and CDR2 SVGEGT. This CDR3 is built from 13 residues. Trimming pared 5 bases from V and 14 bases from J, leaving 21 bases between. The CDR3 here is CASSPGQNTEVFF. The DNA of the CDR3 is TGTGCCAGCAGTCCGGGACAAAACACAGAAGTCTTCTTT.

The CDR3 nucleotides read TGTGCCAGCAGTTTGGCCAAAGGGGAAGCTTTCTTT. Residues: CASSLAKGEAFF. The V and J genes are TRBV28 and TRBJ1-1; no clear D gene. CDR1 and CDR2 (germline): MDHEN, SYDVKM. Deletions cut 3 bases from V and 8 bases from J, with 10 bases between. This CDR3 region has 12 residues.

This clonotype has at least ten counts. The J gene is TRBJ1-1, the V gene TRBV29-1; D might be TRBD1 (6 bases). V was shortened by 4 bases and J by 13 bases, with 19 bases between the two germline ends. The V gene's germline CDR1 is SQVTM and CDR2 ANQGSEA. The CDR3 is 12 amino acids. DNA for the CDR3: TGCAGCGTTGTCGACAGGTGGAATTTTGGTTTCTTT. It specifies CSVVDRWNFGFF.

This clonotype has more than one count but fewer than ten. V is TRBV4-1 and J is TRBJ2-1; weak D call: TRBD1 (6 bases). Germline values: CDR1 MGHRA, CDR2 YSYEKL. The CDR3 totals 16 residues. Trimming pared 6 bases from V and 2 bases from J, leaving 17 bases between. The DNA of the CDR3 is TGCGCCAGCAGTCCCATCAGGGGACCAACCTACAATGAGCAGTTCTTC. Amino acid sequence: CASSPIRGPTYNEQFF.

This clonotype was seen many times. The V and J genes are TRBV12-3 or TRBV12-4 and TRBJ1-3, with TRBD1 matching over 7 bases. CDR3 length: 14 amino acids. V lost 6 bases to trimming and J lost 4 bases; unmatched junction nucleotides: 6. The CDR3 DNA sequence: TGTGCCAGCAGCTTTACAGGGGACGGAAACACCATATATTTT. Protein: CASSFTGDGNTIYF.

The table lists this clonotype with many counts. This rearrangement joins TRBV7-2 to TRBJ2-3; 12 nucleotides match TRBD2. The CDR3 covers 17 residues. The J segment lost 5 bases and the V segment lost 4 bases, leaving 10 bases of the junction unmatched. The germline V gene has CDR1 SGHTA and CDR2 FQGNSA. The CDR3 is CASSSTRTSGAVDTQYF. CDR3 DNA sequence: TGTGCCAGCAGCTCAACTAGGACTAGCGGGGCCGTAGATACGCAGTATTTT.

This clonotype was recorded at least ten times. The chain employs TRBV25-1 and TRBJ2-1; no firm D call. CDR1 and CDR2 from the germline V gene are MGHDK and SYGVNS. The CDR3 has 11 residues. V was clipped by 2 bases and J by 8 bases, with 4 bases between them. The CDR3 is CASSELHEQFF. CDR3 coding DNA: TGTGCCAGCAGTGAACTACATGAGCAGTTCTTC. Using reference TRBV25-1 and TRBJ2-1 for the parts outside the CDR3, the full variable domain is EADIYQTPRYLVIGTGKKITLECSQTMGHDKMYWYQQDPGMELHLIHYSYGVNSTEKGDLSSESTVSRIRTEHFPLTLESARPSHTSQYLCASSELHEQFFGPGTRLTVL.

At least ten counts were recorded for this clonotype. The rearrangement uses TRBV19 and TRBJ2-1; 8 bases fit TRBD1. Trimming took 7 bases from V and 2 from J; bases not matched to a gene: 16. Looked up from germline, CDR1 is LNHDA and CDR2 is SQIVND (reference sequence). The CDR3 loop spans 18 amino acids. DNA of the CDR3: TGTGCCAGTACCAGTACCTCCATCTGGGACAGGACCTACAATGAGCAGTTCTTC. This sequence encodes CASTSTSIWDRTYNEQFF.

This clonotype was seen many times. The gene calls are TRBV3-1 and TRBJ2-2; D not resolved. The CDR3 loop spans 14 amino acids. Trimming removed 4 bases from V and 1 base from J, with 7 bases in between. Germline values: CDR1 LGHDT, CDR2 YNNKEL (reference sequence). The CDR3 DNA reads as TGTGCCAGCAGCCCCCTCGGGAACACCGGGGAGCTGTTTTTT. Amino acid sequence: CASSPLGNTGELFF.

The gene calls are TRBV3-1 and TRBJ2-7; possibly TRBD1 or TRBD2 for D (5 bases each). Deletions cut 3 bases from V and 10 bases from J, with 13 bases between. This CDR3 is built from 12 residues. The germline gives CDR1 LGHDT, CDR2 YNNKEL (reference sequence). The CDR3 is CASSHGGAIQYF. In nucleotides, the CDR3 is TGTGCCAGCAGCCATGGGGGAGCGATCCAGTACTTC.